Presented here are 32 T cell receptor beta chains from one specimen sequenced in a study of blood T cell repertoires in COVID-19 (dated by TCRdb to between 2020 and 2021). Library generation was performed with the immunoSEQ multiplex PCR assay. Held by TCRdb, this immuneACCESS table contains in-frame sequences only and omits some clones. Under half of the omission traces to an unresolved V gene where checked; the cause of the rest is unknown. The sample includes under 200,000 clones, with roughly 90% observed a single time. 5.5% to 8.5% of the sample is held by the ten biggest clonotypes. Specimen: PBMCs or T cells enriched from blood (not recorded which). The receptors derive from a woman aged 50 to 60 who had recovered from COVID-19.

This clone was recorded only once. This chain joins TRBV28 and TRBJ1-5; TRBD1 might be the D (5 bases). Trimming stripped 2 bases from V and 0 bases from J, with 8 bases between. The CDR3 consists of 15 residues. Germline lookup yields CDR1 MDHEN and CDR2 SYDVKM. CDR3 bases: TGTGCCAGCAGTTTAGCAGGGTATAGCAATCAGCCCCAGCATTTT. Protein: CASSLAGYSNQPQHF.

The chain is built from TRBV3-1 (or the pseudogene TRBV3-2) and TRBJ1-6; 7 positions agree with TRBD1. Losses at the gene ends were 6 bases for V and 10 bases for J; bases not matched to a gene: 12. Germline V gene lookup returns CDR1 LGHDT and CDR2 YNNKEL (reference sequence). The CDR3 totals 15 residues. This chain's CDR3 is CASRYLDRDGSPLHF. The CDR3 nucleotides read TGTGCCAGCAGGTATTTAGACAGGGACGGCTCACCCCTCCACTTT.

This clone came up once. V usage is TRBV15 and J usage is TRBJ2-6, with a weak D call TRBD1 (5 bases). Trimming pared 5 bases from V and 2 bases from J, leaving 13 bases between. The germline CDR1 and CDR2 sequences are LNHNV and YYDKDF (reference sequence). This CDR3 contains 16 residues. The CDR3 coding sequence is TGTGCCACCAGCGCAGGGCCCCGGCCTGGGGCCAACGTCCTGACTTTC. Amino acid sequence: CATSAGPRPGANVLTF.

The rearrangement joins TRBV12-3 or TRBV12-4 to TRBJ2-1, with unresolved D. CDR3 length equals 13 residues. The V and J ends lost 6 bases and 5 bases respectively, with 11 bases between them. CDR3: CASRASHDNEQFF. The CDR3 DNA follows: TGTGCCAGCAGGGCTTCCCATGACAATGAGCAGTTCTTC.

This clone came up once. This CDR3 reads CASSQRTGAYEQYF. In DNA, the CDR3 is TGTGCCAGCAGCCAACGGACAGGGGCCTACGAGCAGTACTTC. The rearrangement uses TRBV7-2 and TRBJ2-7; 9 positions agree with TRBD1. V lost 5 bases, J lost 2 bases, and 4 bases stayed unmatched. This CDR3 has 14 amino acids. CDR1 and CDR2 from the germline V gene are SGHTA and FQGNSA.

In this sample, this clone turned up once. This chain links TRBV19 with TRBJ2-7; the D gene is possibly TRBD1 (6 bases). The germline V and J ends were trimmed by 1 base and 3 bases, with 10 bases remaining between them. The CDR3 is 14 residues long. Germline V gene sequence: CDR1 LNHDA, CDR2 SQIVND (reference sequence). The CDR3 loop is CASSIGTVGYEQYF. DNA of the CDR3: TGTGCCAGTAGTATAGGGACAGTTGGCTACGAGCAGTACTTC. The complete variable domain, with remaining parts taken from reference TRBV19 and TRBJ2-7, reads DGGITQSPKYLFRKEGQNVTLSCEQNLNHDAMYWYRQDPGQGLRLIYYSQIVNDFQKGDIAEGYSVSREKKESFPLTVTSAQKNPTAFYLCASSIGTVGYEQYFGPGTRLTVT.

This clone was recorded a few times. The rearrangement uses TRBV6-2 or TRBV6-3 and TRBJ1-2; possibly TRBD1 for D (6 bases). In germline, CDR1 is MNHEY, CDR2 SVGEGT. The V end lost 0 bases, the J end lost 3 bases, and 20 bases lay between the germline ends. The CDR3 runs 18 residues. CDR3 amino acids: CASSYSTPRGGRHYGYTF. The DNA of the CDR3 is TGTGCCAGCAGTTACTCGACACCCAGAGGGGGTAGACACTATGGCTACACCTTC.

The genes are TRBV28 and TRBJ2-1; TRBD2 matches 7 bases. CDR3 length: 15 residues. V was clipped by 5 bases and J by 6 bases; unmatched bases: 10. Germline loops: CDR1 MDHEN, CDR2 SYDVKM. The CDR3 DNA reads TGTGCCAGCAGTAGTGGGCGGGAGTGGAGCAATGAGCAGTTCTTC. It codes for CASSSGREWSNEQFF.

This chain joins TRBV5-6 and TRBJ2-2; a weak D match, TRBD2 (6 bases). Per germline, CDR1 SGHDT and CDR2 YYEEEE. Trimming shortened V by 5 bases and J by 4 bases, and 12 bases separated the two germline ends. This CDR3 comprises 14 residues. CDR3 sequence (DNA): TGTGCCAGCAGATGGAGGGGCGGCACCGGGGAGCTGTTTTTT. Residues: CASRWRGGTGELFF.

This clone was counted once. The rearrangement links TRBV6-1 to TRBJ2-4, with TRBD2 identical over 8 bases. The length of the CDR3 is 16 residues. V was clipped by 1 base and J by 8 bases; unmatched bases: 10. Per germline, CDR1 MNHNS and CDR2 SASEGT. The CDR3 region is CASSEGGSGSGDIQYF. In DNA form, the CDR3 reads TGTGCCAGCAGTGAAGGAGGAAGCGGGAGTGGGGACATTCAGTACTTC.

V usage is TRBV9 and J usage is TRBJ2-7, with 9 bases matching TRBD2. With V trimmed by 0 bases and J by 4 bases, 8 bases remained unmatched. CDR1 is SGDLS, CDR2 YYNGEE, per germline. The CDR3 has 16 residues. Here the CDR3 DNA reads TGTGCCAGCAGCGTAGGGGGTAGCGGGAGTTGGTACGAGCAGTACTTC. Translated: CASSVGGSGSWYEQYF.

The CDR3 region is CASSFQGAYDYGYTF. The CDR3 coding sequence is TGCGCCAGCAGCTTCCAGGGGGCCTACGACTATGGCTACACCTTC. The chain employs TRBV5-1 and TRBJ1-2, with 8 bases identical to TRBD1. CDR1 and CDR2 (germline): SGHRS, YFSETQ. V was clipped by 2 bases and J by 3 bases; unmatched bases: 6. CDR3 size: 15 residues.

The rearrangement links TRBV30 to TRBJ1-3; perhaps TRBD1 as D (5 bases). The V end was cut by 1 base, the J end by 0 bases, with 7 bases between. Germline V gives CDR1 GTSNPN, CDR2 SVGIG (reference sequence). The CDR3 sequence is 14 residues long. CDR3 region: CAWSGGHSGNTIYF. The CDR3 coding sequence is TGTGCCTGGAGTGGAGGACACTCTGGAAACACCATATATTTT.

The chain employs TRBV28 and TRBJ2-3; D unclear. CDR1 and CDR2 (germline): MDHEN, SYDVKM. V lost 3 bases, J lost 5 bases, and 6 bases lay in between. The CDR3 consists of 12 residues. The CDR3 DNA follows: TGTGCCAGCAGTTTTATAGAAGATACGCAGTATTTT. It translates to CASSFIEDTQYF.

The chain couples TRBV5-1 to TRBJ2-1; perhaps TRBD1 as D (6 bases). Trimming took 0 bases from V and 8 from J, leaving 12 bases between them. Per the germline V gene, CDR1 is SGHRS and CDR2 is YFSETQ. The CDR3 spans 14 residues. CDR3 in amino acids: CASSLARPGDEQFF. The CDR3 DNA reads TGCGCCAGCAGCTTGGCCCGGCCAGGGGATGAGCAGTTCTTC.

This chain connects TRBV6-5 to TRBJ2-2; perhaps TRBD1 as D (5 bases). V was cut by 4 bases and J by 5 bases, with 8 bases left in between. This CDR3 comprises 13 residues. Per the germline V gene, CDR1 is MNHEY and CDR2 is SVGAGI. The CDR3 bases are TGTGCCAGCAGTTCGACAGAAACCGGGGAGCTGTTTTTT. Protein sequence: CASSSTETGELFF.

The V call is TRBV24-1, the J call TRBJ2-3; D possibly corresponds to TRBD2 (6 bases). The V gene's germline CDR1 is KGHDR and CDR2 SFDVKD. V was cut by 6 bases and J by 2 bases, with 26 bases left in between. The CDR3 consists of 19 residues. The CDR3 bases are TGTGCCACCAGTTCCGGGTTCGGGAGCGCGCACTCGGCCACAGATACGCAGTATTTT. Protein: CATSSGFGSAHSATDTQYF.

V is TRBV9 and J is TRBJ2-1; no definite D call. This CDR3 comprises 16 residues. Germline V lookup: CDR1 SGDLS, CDR2 YYNGEE. Trimming stripped 3 bases from V and 2 bases from J, with 15 bases between. The CDR3: CASSALLDRAYNEQFF. CDR3 in DNA: TGTGCCAGCAGCGCCTTATTAGATCGGGCCTACAATGAGCAGTTCTTC.

This clone was detected only a few times. J is TRBJ2-5 and V is TRBV7-9; TRBD2 aligns across 8 bases. CDR1 and CDR2 from the germline V gene are SEHNR and FQNEAQ (reference sequence). V trimming: 7 bases; J trimming: 4 bases; junction bases outside the gene matches: 8. This CDR3 contains 14 residues. CDR3 residues: CASNPGRVGETQYF. CDR3 DNA sequence: TGTGCCAGCAACCCCGGGAGGGTCGGAGAGACCCAGTACTTC. Using reference TRBV7-9 and TRBJ2-5 for the parts outside the CDR3, the full variable domain is DTGVSQNPRHKITKRGQNVTFRCDPISEHNRLYWYRQTLGQGPEFLTYFQNEAQLEKSRLLSDRFSAERPKGSFSTLEIQRTEQGDSAMYLCASNPGRVGETQYFGPGTRLLVL.

The chain carries TRBV11-1 and TRBJ1-2, with D perhaps matching TRBD1 (5 bases). V shed 1 base and J shed 7 bases, with 7 bases lying between them. Germline assignment: CDR1 SGHAT and CDR2 FQDESV (reference sequence). The CDR3 covers 12 residues. CDR3 protein: CASSLEGIGYTF. The DNA for the CDR3 is TGTGCCAGCAGCTTAGAGGGGATTGGCTACACCTTC.

J is TRBJ1-4 and V is TRBV15; 8 bases are a match to TRBD1. The CDR3 is 16 amino acids. CDR1 and CDR2 (germline): LNHNV, YYDKDF (reference sequence). The trim removed 0 bases at V and 10 bases at J, leaving 10 bases unmatched. CDR3 in DNA: TGTGCCACCAGCAGAGATGGAACAGGGGGAGTGGGAAAACTGTTTTTT. Protein sequence: CATSRDGTGGVGKLFF.

V and J are TRBV5-4 and TRBJ1-2, with D tentatively TRBD1 (6 bases). The CDR3 is 15 amino acids. The germline CDR1 and CDR2 sequences are SGHNT and YYREEE (reference sequence). V dropped 1 base and J dropped 8 bases, with 18 bases sitting between them. CDR3 in amino acids: CASSLRGTGRAGYTF. The CDR3 DNA sequence: TGTGCCAGCAGCTTGAGGGGGACGGGTAGGGCAGGCTACACCTTC.

This clone appeared a few times. This chain joins TRBV30 and TRBJ1-1, with TRBD1 as a possible D gene (5 bases). Germline CDR1 and CDR2: GTSNPN and SVGIG (reference sequence). This CDR3 has 16 residues. V was pared by 0 bases and J by 3 bases, with 17 bases between. Here the CDR3 DNA reads TGTGCCTGGAGTGTTAGGGGCTACGTGGCGGACACTGAAGCTTTCTTT. This gives the protein CAWSVRGYVADTEAFF.

In its sample, this clone was seen a few times. The chain is built from TRBV5-4 and TRBJ2-1; TRBD2 aligns across 8 bases. The germline CDR1 and CDR2 sequences are SGHNT and YYREEE (reference sequence). The V and J ends lost 4 bases and 8 bases, in that order; junction bases with no gene match: 11. This CDR3 region has 15 residues. CDR3 sequence: CASSPTSGLGDEQFF. CDR3 nucleotides: TGTGCCAGCAGCCCCACATCGGGACTAGGGGATGAGCAGTTCTTC.

The chain carries TRBV5-1 and TRBJ2-7; 10 bases align to TRBD1. With 4 bases clipped from V and 5 bases from J, the junction kept 6 bases outside the gene matches. The CDR3 has 14 amino acids. Germline V gene lookup returns CDR1 SGHRS and CDR2 YFSETQ. The CDR3 DNA follows: TGCGCCAGCAGCCTCGACAGGGGGCCCGACGAGCAGTACTTC. Amino acid sequence: CASSLDRGPDEQYF. Full variable domain (missing parts from reference TRBV5-1 and TRBJ2-7): KAGVTQTPRYLIKTRGQQVTLSCSPISGHRSVSWYQQTPGQGLQFLFEYFSETQRNKGNFPGRFSGRQFSNSRSEMNVSTLELGDSALYLCASSLDRGPDEQYFGPGTRLTVT.

The table lists this clone with a count of one. The rearrangement joins TRBV18 to TRBJ1-2; no reliable D call. Per the germline V gene, CDR1 is KGHSH and CDR2 is LQKENI. The CDR3 has 12 amino acids. Between the trimmed V and J ends, which lost 2 bases and 5 bases, there was a span of 6 bases. CDR3 residues: CASSPNSYGYTF. The CDR3 DNA sequence: TGTGCCAGCTCACCAAACTCATATGGCTACACCTTC.

The CDR3 sequence: CAWSTPGLHQETQYF. CDR3 coding DNA: TGTGCCTGGAGTACTCCGGGACTTCACCAAGAGACCCAGTACTTC. The chain employs TRBV30 and TRBJ2-5, with a possible D match to TRBD2 (6 bases). This CDR3 region has 15 residues. Looked up from germline, CDR1 is GTSNPN and CDR2 is SVGIG (reference sequence). The V end lost 2 bases, the J end lost 0 bases, and 13 bases lay between the germline ends.

The chain couples TRBV15 to TRBJ2-2; TRBD1 might be the D (6 bases). Trimming left V 0 bases short and J 5 bases short, with 10 bases between. CDR3 size: 15 residues. The V gene's germline CDR1 is LNHNV and CDR2 YYDKDF (reference sequence). Here the CDR3 reads CATSREGQTTGELFF. CDR3 coding DNA: TGTGCCACCAGCAGAGAAGGACAGACAACCGGGGAGCTGTTTTTT.

J is TRBJ1-2 and V is TRBV24-1; 7 bases are a match to TRBD1. V shed 2 bases, J shed 3 bases, and the junction held 5 bases outside the gene matches. Germline assignment: CDR1 KGHDR and CDR2 SFDVKD. This CDR3 is 15 amino acids long. CDR3 sequence (DNA): TGTGCCACCAGTGATTCGAGGGGGCGAGACTATGGCTACACCTTC. Encoded protein: CATSDSRGRDYGYTF.

This chain connects TRBV28 to TRBJ2-5; D possibly corresponds to TRBD1 (6 bases). V was pared by 3 bases and J by 0 bases, with 14 bases between. This CDR3 spans 16 amino acids. Germline CDR1 MDHEN, CDR2 SYDVKM. In nucleotides, the CDR3 is TGTGCCAGCAGTTTCGGACAGCAGATATACCAAGAGACCCAGTACTTC. Its translation: CASSFGQQIYQETQYF.

The chain combines TRBV30 with TRBJ1-1; no definite D call. The CDR3 covers 12 residues. The ends were cut back, 2 bases at V and 2 bases at J, with 6 bases in the middle. Germline CDR1 reads GTSNPN; CDR2 reads SVGIG (reference sequence). The CDR3 here is CAWSRFNTEAFF. CDR3 coding DNA: TGTGCCTGGAGTCGGTTTAACACTGAAGCTTTCTTT.

J is TRBJ1-1 and V is TRBV2, with TRBD1 identical over 7 bases. V was pared by 7 bases and J by 0 bases, with 8 bases of the junction left unmatched. The CDR3 is made up of 15 amino acids. Germline V gene lookup returns CDR1 SNHLY and CDR2 FYNNEI. The CDR3 bases are TGTGCCAGCATTTTTGGACAGGTCATGAACACTGAAGCTTTCTTT. Its protein product is CASIFGQVMNTEAFF.